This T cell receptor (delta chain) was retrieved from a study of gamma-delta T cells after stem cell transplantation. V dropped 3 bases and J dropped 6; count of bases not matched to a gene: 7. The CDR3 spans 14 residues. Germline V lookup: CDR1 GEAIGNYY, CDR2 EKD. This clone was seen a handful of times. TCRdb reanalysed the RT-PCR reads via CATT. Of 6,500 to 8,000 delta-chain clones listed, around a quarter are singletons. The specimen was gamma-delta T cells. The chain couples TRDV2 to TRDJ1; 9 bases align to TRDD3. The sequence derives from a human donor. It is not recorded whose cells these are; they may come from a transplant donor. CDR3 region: CACDLLGDRNKLIF. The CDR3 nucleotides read TGTGCCTGTGACCTACTGGGGGACCGTAATAAACTCATCTTT.